This entry is about one T cell receptor (beta chain). A single base separates this from a much larger clone, so it may be a read error. These data are taken from a study of molecular identifiers for immune sequencing clone quantification. The V gene's germline CDR1 is ENHRY and CDR2 SYGVKD. The CDR3 consists of 15 residues. TCRdb independently ran MiXCR on the PCR reads; one entry per CDR3 protein. The table includes approximately 90,000 distinct CDR3 sequences, roughly a fifth detected once. The chain recombines TRBV10-3 with TRBJ2-5; D is possibly TRBD1 (5 bases). This TCR derives from a human donor in good health. Some libraries in this study had Jurkat cell RNA spiked in. Sequences were obtained from naive CD8+ T cells from blood, with Jurkat cell RNA spiked in. Noted subset: FACS-sorted CD8+CD4-CCR7+CD45RA+ naive T cells. CDR3 loop: CAIRDSVDDQATQYF. CDR3 coding DNA: TGTGCCATCAGAGACAGTGTTGATGATCAAGCGACCCAGTACTTC.